This TCR beta chain was found in a study of blood T cell dynamics during melanoma immunotherapy. Study observations and caveats: It remained unknown if the driving T cell clones were melanoma-specific.

The assay was immunoSEQ multiplex PCR, and TCRdb's table has in-frame clones only and misses some. The sample shows more than 10,000 clones, 65% to 85% of them seen only once. The germline V gene has CDR1 LNHDA and CDR2 SQIVND (reference sequence). This CDR3 spans 14 amino acids. Comment on this clone: Its antigen is unknown.

Time point reported: pre-treatment baseline. No patient had earlier systemic cancer treatment, concurrent immunosuppressants, or another active cancer. The chain has TRBV19 and TRBJ2-5; possibly TRBD1 or TRBD2 for D (5 bases each). The J call is doubtful: the DNA matches TRBJ2-7 better. The sample consisted of blood, taken from a patient treated with checkpoint blockade. This TCR came from a human donor with melanoma. CDR3 DNA: TGTGCCAGCAGTGACCGGGACGGTCTCTACGAGCAGTACTTC. Translated, it gives CASSDRDGLYEQYF.